This T cell receptor beta chain was recovered during a study of shared clonotypes between healthy human individuals. Overall study results and limits: Naive subsets usually exceeded memory subsets in estimated richness.

Trimming shortened V by 4 bases and J by 6 bases, and 20 bases separated the two germline ends. Germline assignment: CDR1 KGHSH and CDR2 LQKENI. The CDR3 has 16 residues. Clones were sequenced by immunoSEQ multiplex PCR, and TCRdb holds only the in-frame ones, with some missing. The sample has 740,000 or so clones; more than 70% are singletons. As concerns this clone: Antigen: not known.

The TCR comes from a woman in her twenties or thirties in good health. J is TRBJ2-3 and V is TRBV18; D may match TRBD1 or TRBD2 (7 bases each). The specimen was memory CD4+ T cells sorted from blood. Subset in this sample: CD45RA-negative fraction. In DNA, the CDR3 is TGTGCCAGCTCACGTCAGACAGGGAGGGTTTACGATACGCAGTATTTT. Its translation: CASSRQTGRVYDTQYF.